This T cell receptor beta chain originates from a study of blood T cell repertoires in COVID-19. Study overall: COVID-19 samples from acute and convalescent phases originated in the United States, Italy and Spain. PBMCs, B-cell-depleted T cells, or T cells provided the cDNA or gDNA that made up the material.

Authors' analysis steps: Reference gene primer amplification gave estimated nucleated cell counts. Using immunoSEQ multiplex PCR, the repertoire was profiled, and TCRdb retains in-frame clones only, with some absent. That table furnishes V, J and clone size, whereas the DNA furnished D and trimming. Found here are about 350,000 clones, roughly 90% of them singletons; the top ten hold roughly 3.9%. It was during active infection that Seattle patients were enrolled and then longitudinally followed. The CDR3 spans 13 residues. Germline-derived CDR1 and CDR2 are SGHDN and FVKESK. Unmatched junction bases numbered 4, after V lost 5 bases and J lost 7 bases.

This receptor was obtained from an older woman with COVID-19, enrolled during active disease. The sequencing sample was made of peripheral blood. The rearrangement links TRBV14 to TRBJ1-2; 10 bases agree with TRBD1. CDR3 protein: CASSYRDRGGYTF. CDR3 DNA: TGTGCCAGCAGCTACCGGGACAGGGGTGGCTACACCTTC.